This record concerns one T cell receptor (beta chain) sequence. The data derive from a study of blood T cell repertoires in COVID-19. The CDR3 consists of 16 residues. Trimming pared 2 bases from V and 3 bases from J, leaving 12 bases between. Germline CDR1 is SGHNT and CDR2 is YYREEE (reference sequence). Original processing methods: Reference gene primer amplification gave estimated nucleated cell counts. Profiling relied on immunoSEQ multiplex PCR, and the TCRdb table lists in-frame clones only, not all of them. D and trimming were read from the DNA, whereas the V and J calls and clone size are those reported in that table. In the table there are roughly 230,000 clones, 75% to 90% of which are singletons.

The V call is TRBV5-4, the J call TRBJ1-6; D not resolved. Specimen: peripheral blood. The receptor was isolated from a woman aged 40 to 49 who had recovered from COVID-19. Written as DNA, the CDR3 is TGTGCCAGCAGCTTTACCCCGGTGCTCTATAATTCACCCCTCCACTTT. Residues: CASSFTPVLYNSPLHF.